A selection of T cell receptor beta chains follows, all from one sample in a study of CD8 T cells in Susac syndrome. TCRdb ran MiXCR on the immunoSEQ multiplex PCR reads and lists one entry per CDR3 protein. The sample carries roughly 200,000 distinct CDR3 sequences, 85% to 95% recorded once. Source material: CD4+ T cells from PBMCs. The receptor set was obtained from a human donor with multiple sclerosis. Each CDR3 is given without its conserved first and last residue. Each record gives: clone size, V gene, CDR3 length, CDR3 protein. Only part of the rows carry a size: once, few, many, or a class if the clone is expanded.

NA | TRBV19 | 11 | ASTQGSGNTIY
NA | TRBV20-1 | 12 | SARSAPNTGELF
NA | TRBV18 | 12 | ASSPAERQETQY
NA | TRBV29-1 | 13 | SVEVPRQGGNEQF
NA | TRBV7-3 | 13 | ASSREVAGDNEQF
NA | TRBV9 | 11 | ASSTPRGNEQF
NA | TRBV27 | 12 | ASTQDRVDNTQY
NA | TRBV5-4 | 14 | ASSLVGARGAGEQY
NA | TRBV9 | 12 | ASSVSGVPETQY
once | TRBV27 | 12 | ASSPRQLGQPQH
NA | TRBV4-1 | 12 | ASSQAPGTGELF
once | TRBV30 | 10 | AWSADSWTQY
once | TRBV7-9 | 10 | ASSLEGEKLF
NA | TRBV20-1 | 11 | SARDASGETQY
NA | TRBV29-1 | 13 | SVPGRASSYNEQF